Presented here are 24 T cell receptor beta chains from one specimen sequenced in a study of graft-versus-host responses after intestinal transplantation. Produced via immunoSEQ multiplex PCR; TCRdb's table is partial and in-frame only. The sample contains tens of thousands of clones, approximately 87% of which appear only once. For these TCRs, the target antigens are not known. This sample comprised unstimulated CD4+ T cells sorted from spleen or lymph node cells, obtained before transplant. The receptor source for this set is a human donor who was the organ donor for an intestinal transplant.

V usage is TRBV28 and J usage is TRBJ2-7; the match to TRBD2 covers 9 bases. The CDR3 contains 13 residues. Germline V lookup: CDR1 MDHEN, CDR2 SYDVKM. The DNA of the CDR3 is TGTGCTTCCGGCGGGGGGGGGACCTACGAGCAGTACGTC. Translating it yields CASGGGGTYEQYV.

The V and J genes are TRBV20-1 and TRBJ2-7, with D unresolved. The germline V and J ends were trimmed by 6 bases and 3 bases, with 9 bases remaining between them. Looked up from germline, CDR1 is DFQATT and CDR2 is SNEGSKA (reference sequence). The CDR3 runs 11 residues. The CDR3 nucleotides read TGCAGTGCAGACGGTGACTACGAGCAGTACGTC. Translation gives CSADGDYEQYV.

The J gene is TRBJ2-7, the V gene TRBV28; TRBD1 aligns across 8 bases. V shed 6 bases and J 3 bases; nucleotides not matched to a gene: 7. Germline V CDR1 and CDR2: MDHEN, SYDVKM. This CDR3 has 14 residues. The CDR3 reads CASSQGADGYEQYV. The CDR3 DNA follows: TGTGCCAGCAGCCAGGGGGCGGATGGCTACGAGCAGTACGTC.

V usage is TRBV4-1 and J usage is TRBJ2-1; the match to TRBD2 covers 10 bases. With 9 bases clipped from V and 3 bases from J, the junction kept 5 bases outside the gene matches. CDR3 size: 14 residues. The germline V gene has CDR1 MGHRA and CDR2 YSYEKL. CDR3 nucleotide sequence: TGCGCCAGTTCTAGCGGGAGACACTACAATGAGCAGTTCTTC. Encoded protein: CASSSGRHYNEQFF.

This chain joins TRBV4-3 and TRBJ2-2; perhaps TRBD2 as D (7 bases). Deletions cut 1 base from V and 6 bases from J, with 15 bases between. The CDR3 contains 16 residues. Germline values: CDR1 LGHNA, CDR2 YSLEER. The chain's CDR3 is CASSQAWGGQAGELFF. Written as DNA, the CDR3 is TGCGCCAGCAGCCAAGCGTGGGGGGGCCAGGCCGGGGAGCTGTTTTTT.

The V and J genes are TRBV30 and TRBJ2-1; 16 nucleotides agree with TRBD2. J lost 3 bases, V lost 5 bases, and 7 bases had no gene match. The CDR3 sequence is 17 residues long. Germline CDR1 is GTSNPN and CDR2 is SVGIG (reference sequence). This chain's CDR3 is CAWAPGLAGGLYNEQFF. Here the CDR3 DNA reads TGTGCCTGGGCCCCGGGACTAGCGGGGGGGCTCTACAATGAGCAGTTCTTC.

This sequence joins TRBV5-8 and TRBJ2-5, with 9 bases identical to TRBD1. J gave up 5 bases and V 5 bases, and 10 bases lay outside the gene matches. The CDR3 covers 15 residues. Germline V gene sequence: CDR1 SGHTS, CDR2 YDEGEE. The CDR3 loop is CASSQDRGLLETQYF. The CDR3 DNA reads as TGTGCCAGCAGTCAGGACAGGGGTCTGCTGGAGACCCAGTACTTC.

In DNA form, the CDR3 reads TGTGCCACCAGCAGAGACCGACCGGGACTCCTCGACGAGCAGTACGTC. Amino acids: CATSRDRPGLLDEQYV. The chain is built from TRBV15 and TRBJ2-7; D possibly corresponds to TRBD2 (6 bases). CDR1 and CDR2 (germline): LNHNV, YYDKDF (reference sequence). CDR3 size: 16 residues. Trimming stripped 0 bases from V and 5 bases from J, with 17 bases between.

The genes are TRBV28 and TRBJ2-2; maybe TRBD1 (5 bases). V was shortened by 5 bases and J by 2 bases, with 24 bases between the two germline ends. Germline V gene sequence: CDR1 MDHEN, CDR2 SYDVKM. There are 19 residues in the CDR3. DNA of the CDR3: TGTGCCAGCAGTCCAGCGCTAGGGGTAGCCCAGGGAAACACCGGGGAGCTGTTTTTT. Translation: CASSPALGVAQGNTGELFF.

The V call is TRBV6-1, the J call TRBJ2-7; the match to TRBD2 covers 11 bases. Looked up from germline, CDR1 is MNHNS and CDR2 is SASEGT. V gave up 4 bases and J gave up 3 bases; unmatched junction bases: 8. CDR3 length: 16 residues. CDR3 nucleotides: TGTGCCAGCAGTGCGGCTAGCGGGGGGACGAACTACGAGCAGTACGTC. Its translation: CASSAASGGTNYEQYV.

The genes are TRBV28 and TRBJ2-5; D perhaps matches TRBD2 (6 bases). Trimming shortened V by 4 bases and J by 1 base, and 16 bases separated the two germline ends. This CDR3 has 16 residues. The germline V gene has CDR1 MDHEN and CDR2 SYDVKM. The CDR3 is CASSSRPGLLQETQYF. In nucleotides, the CDR3 is TGTGCCAGCAGTTCTCGCCCGGGACTTCTCCAAGAGACCCAGTACTTC.

The chain recombines TRBV14 with TRBJ1-6; D gene uncertain. Germline V gene lookup returns CDR1 SGHDN and CDR2 FVKESK. This CDR3 region has 13 residues. V was cut by 1 base and J by 8 bases, with 6 bases left in between. The CDR3 nucleotides read TGTGCCAGCAGCCAAGGACTTCATTCACCCCTCCACTTT. Amino acid sequence: CASSQGLHSPLHF. Complete variable domain (other parts from reference TRBV14 and TRBJ1-6): EAGVTQFPSHSVIEKGQTVTLRCDPISGHDNLYWYRRVMGKEIKFLLHFVKESKQDESGMPNNRFLAERTGGTYSTLKVQPAELEDSGVYFCASSQGLHSPLHFGNGTRLTVT.

Only one count was recorded for this clone. The chain joins TRBV29-1 to TRBJ2-1; TRBD2 agrees at 10 bases. The V gene's germline CDR1 is SQVTM and CDR2 ANQGSEA. Trimming at V came to 5 bases and at J to 4 bases, leaving 2 bases not matched to a gene. The CDR3 totals 13 residues. The CDR3 loop is CSVRTSGYNEQFF. CDR3 sequence (DNA): TGCAGCGTTCGGACTAGCGGTTACAATGAGCAGTTCTTC.

The chain joins TRBV19 to TRBJ1-2, with a weak D call TRBD1 (5 bases). Trimming left V 2 bases short and J 7 bases short, with 5 bases between. Germline V gene lookup returns CDR1 LNHDA and CDR2 SQIVND (reference sequence). The CDR3 totals 11 residues. The CDR3 nucleotides are TGTGCCAGTAGTATAAGGGGTGGCTACACCTTC. Protein product: CASSIRGGYTF.

V usage is TRBV7-8 and J usage is TRBJ1-6, with 7 bases aligning to TRBD1. The CDR3 length is 14 residues. After removal of 5 bases from V and 10 bases from J, the junction contained 8 bases not matched to a gene. Germline values: CDR1 SGHVS, CDR2 FQNEAQ. The CDR3 spells CASSVRDRGSPLHF. For the CDR3, the DNA is TGTGCCAGCAGCGTCCGGGACAGAGGATCACCCCTCCACTTT.

CDR3 in DNA: TGTGCCAGCAGTTCTCTCGGGACAGGGGGTCAAGAGACCCAGTACTTC. Its translation: CASSSLGTGGQETQYF. The V call is TRBV28, the J call TRBJ2-5, with TRBD1 identical over 11 bases. This CDR3 has 16 amino acids. The germline V gene encodes CDR1 MDHEN and CDR2 SYDVKM. V lost 4 bases, J lost 2 bases, and 6 bases stayed unmatched.

The chain joins TRBV5-1 to TRBJ2-2; 7 bases are a match to TRBD2. Germline CDR1 and CDR2: SGHRS and YFSETQ. Trimming took 1 base from V and 6 from J; bases not matched to a gene: 9. This CDR3 has 16 amino acids. This CDR3 is CASSLTGGKAAGELFF. In nucleotides, the CDR3 is TGCGCCAGCAGCTTGACGGGAGGAAAGGCTGCCGGGGAGCTGTTTTTT.

For the CDR3, the DNA is TGTGCCAGCAGCGTTCGGGGGGCGCAGAACACCGGGGAGCTGTTTTTT. Protein sequence: CASSVRGAQNTGELFF. The chain couples TRBV9 to TRBJ2-2; TRBD2 might be the D (7 bases). The CDR3 contains 16 residues. Germline V CDR1 and CDR2: SGDLS, YYNGEE. The germline V and J ends were trimmed by 2 bases and 1 base, with 12 bases remaining between them.

This clone occurred a few times. The chain combines TRBV5-8 with TRBJ1-1; 7 nucleotides align to TRBD1. The CDR3 is 15 residues long. CDR1 and CDR2 from the germline V gene are SGHTS and YDEGEE. Trimming at V came to 2 bases and at J to 4 bases, leaving 8 bases not matched to a gene. CDR3: CASSLERQGITEAFF. The CDR3 DNA is TGTGCCAGCAGCTTAGAGCGACAGGGTATCACTGAAGCTTTCTTT.

V usage is TRBV7-2 and J usage is TRBJ1-5; D possibly corresponds to TRBD1 (5 bases). V was pared by 2 bases and J by 3 bases, with 14 bases between. This CDR3 comprises 16 residues. The germline V gene encodes CDR1 SGHTA and CDR2 FQGNSA. The DNA for the CDR3 is TGTGCCAGCAGCTTAAATGCGGGGGGTGCCAATCAGCCCCAGCATTTT. Its protein product is CASSLNAGGANQPQHF.

V is TRBV28 and J is TRBJ1-2; D gene ambiguous. From germline, CDR1 is MDHEN and CDR2 SYDVKM. V shed 4 bases and J shed 4 bases, with 4 bases lying between them. The CDR3 totals 11 residues. The DNA of the CDR3 is TGTGCCAGCAGTTCGGGCTATGGCTACACCTTC. Translated: CASSSGYGYTF.

The DNA for the CDR3 is TGTGCCAGTAGTATTGGCAGTAACTACGTC. Protein: CASSIGSNYV. The chain is built from TRBV19 and TRBJ2-7; D gene unclear. V was clipped by 3 bases and J by 13 bases, with 10 bases between them. From germline, CDR1 is LNHDA and CDR2 SQIVND (reference sequence). CDR3 length: 10 residues.

The V and J genes are TRBV5-7 and TRBJ2-1, with a possible D match to TRBD1 (6 bases). Being an ORF, TRBV5-7 has a function that is uncertain. Trimming took off 5 bases at V and 4 bases at J, with 13 bases between the two ends. This CDR3 has 14 residues. The DNA for the CDR3 is TGTGCCAGCAGTTACGGGACACAGTACAATGAGCAGTTCTTC. Its protein product is CASSYGTQYNEQFF.

This clone was detected only once. The DNA for the CDR3 is TGTGCCAGCAGTACCGACAGGGCGGGGACCCAGTACTTC. Translation gives CASSTDRAGTQYF. The chain carries TRBV6-5 and TRBJ2-5; 7 nucleotides line up with TRBD1. Germline loops: CDR1 MNHEY, CDR2 SVGAGI. The CDR3 is 13 amino acids. Trimming cost V 5 bases and J 7 bases; bases outside gene matches: 7.